This entry lists 28 T cell receptor beta chains sequenced from one sample in a study of blood T cell repertoires in COVID-19. This table comes from immunoSEQ multiplex PCR, and its TCRdb copy is limited to in-frame clones, with some not included. The sample consists of about 300,000 clones, approximately 90% of them appearing once. Input material: peripheral blood. Every receptor here comes from a woman between 50 and 59 years old with COVID-19, enrolled during active disease.

This chain uses TRBV5-8 with TRBJ2-2, with 12 bases fitting TRBD1. Germline values: CDR1 SGHTS, CDR2 YDEGEE. V shed 2 bases, J shed 4 bases, and the junction held 9 bases outside the gene matches. The length of the CDR3 is 18 residues. The CDR3 DNA reads TGTGCCAGCAGCTTTGGAGGGGGACAGGGGGCGCCCACCGGGGAGCTGTTTTTT. Encoded protein: CASSFGGGQGAPTGELFF.

This rearrangement joins TRBV5-8 to TRBJ2-7; D perhaps matches TRBD1 (6 bases). Germline lookup yields CDR1 SGHTS and CDR2 YDEGEE. CDR3 length equals 17 residues. V was cut by 1 base and J by 5 bases, with 22 bases left in between. The chain's CDR3 is CASSLQDRSMVRDEQYF. CDR3 bases: TGTGCCAGCAGCTTGCAAGACAGGTCAATGGTAAGGGACGAGCAGTACTTC.

J is TRBJ1-2 and V is TRBV19; 9 nucleotides agree with TRBD1. This CDR3 contains 15 residues. The J segment lost 8 bases and the V segment lost 3 bases, leaving 10 bases of the junction unmatched. Germline assignment: CDR1 LNHDA and CDR2 SQIVND (reference sequence). CDR3 nucleotide sequence: TGTGCCAGTAGTATTCGAACAGGGGGCGACCCGGGCTACACCTTC. It encodes CASSIRTGGDPGYTF.

This clone was counted between two and nine times. J is TRBJ1-5 and V is TRBV15, with TRBD1 matching over 11 bases. V dropped 2 bases and J dropped 1; count of bases not matched to a gene: 1. This CDR3 comprises 16 residues. Germline CDR1 and CDR2: LNHNV and YYDKDF (reference sequence). CDR3: CATSRRDRGSNQPQHF. The CDR3, as DNA: TGTGCCACCAGCAGACGGGACAGGGGGAGCAATCAGCCCCAGCATTTT.

The chain links TRBV29-1 to TRBJ2-7; the match to TRBD1 covers 11 bases. Germline assignment: CDR1 SQVTM and CDR2 ANQGSEA. This CDR3 region has 14 residues. The ends lost 3 bases at V and 6 bases at J; junction bases unmatched: 7. CDR3 sequence (DNA): TGCAGCGTTGACCTTGGACAGGGGGCAGGCGAGCAGTACTTC. This gives the protein CSVDLGQGAGEQYF.

This clone has a single count. The chain couples TRBV24-1 to TRBJ2-1; tentatively, D is TRBD2 (6 bases). Germline lookup yields CDR1 KGHDR and CDR2 SFDVKD. The ends were cut back, 6 bases at V and 4 bases at J, with 12 bases in the middle. CDR3 length: 14 amino acids. CDR3 DNA sequence: TGTGCCACCAGTTCGGCAGGGACTTACAATGAGCAGTTCTTC. Its protein is CATSSAGTYNEQFF.

The chain links TRBV4-3 to TRBJ1-2, with D perhaps TRBD1 (6 bases). The germline V and J ends were trimmed by 4 bases and 4 bases, with 22 bases remaining between them. Germline assignment: CDR1 LGHNA and CDR2 YSLEER. The CDR3 covers 17 residues. As DNA, the CDR3 is TGCGCCAGCAGCCCCCTTGGGGCAGGTAGGGACACCTATGGCTACACCTTC. Its translation: CASSPLGAGRDTYGYTF.

The chain couples TRBV7-9 to TRBJ2-5, with TRBD1 matching 8 bases. The CDR3 loop spans 15 amino acids. V lost 0 bases and J lost 5; bases outside the gene matches: 5. The germline gives CDR1 SEHNR, CDR2 FQNEAQ (reference sequence). The CDR3 bases are TGTGCCAGCAGCTTAGCCAGGGGGCTTGGGGAGACCCAGTACTTC. Its protein is CASSLARGLGETQYF.

The V call is TRBV6-5, the J call TRBJ2-5; TRBD1 matches 8 bases. The CDR3 sequence is 14 residues long. V shed 6 bases, J shed 5 bases, and the junction held 8 bases outside the gene matches. The V gene's germline CDR1 is MNHEY and CDR2 SVGAGI. CDR3 region: CASRYPGGRETQYF. In nucleotides, the CDR3 is TGTGCCAGCAGGTACCCAGGGGGCCGGGAGACCCAGTACTTC.

The chain couples TRBV25-1 to TRBJ2-1; a weak D match, TRBD1 (5 bases). The CDR3 runs to 13 residues. Trimming pared 6 bases from V and 3 bases from J, leaving 9 bases between. Germline CDR1 reads MGHDK; CDR2 reads SYGVNS. The CDR3 DNA is TGTGCCAGCAGGGGGCTTAACTACAATGAGCAGTTCTTC. Translating it yields CASRGLNYNEQFF.

The chain employs TRBV7-3 and TRBJ2-6; TRBD1 matches at 12 bases. Germline CDR1 reads SGHTA; CDR2 reads FQGTGA. J lost 2 bases, V lost 1 base, and 3 bases had no gene match. The CDR3 contains 18 residues. The CDR3 region has the DNA TGTGCCAGCAGCTTAAGAGGGACAGGGGGCGCTGGGGCCAACGTCCTGACTTTC. Translated: CASSLRGTGGAGANVLTF.

The V call is TRBV5-1, the J call TRBJ2-7, with TRBD1 identical over 11 bases. Germline V gene data show CDR1 as SGHRS and CDR2 as YFSETQ. V was clipped by 2 bases and J by 9 bases; unmatched bases: 13. This CDR3 spans 16 amino acids. The CDR3 DNA sequence: TGCGCCAGCAGCTTAATAGGCGGGACAGGGGGATCCGGGCAGTACTTC. Translated: CASSLIGGTGGSGQYF.

J is TRBJ1-2 and V is TRBV4-3; D uncertain. V shed 0 bases and J shed 8 bases, with 16 bases lying between them. This CDR3 has 15 amino acids. Per the germline V gene, CDR1 is LGHNA and CDR2 is YSLEER. As DNA, the CDR3 is TGCGCCAGCAGCCAAGAGACCGCTTTGGGGAGCGGCTACACCTTC. It yields the protein CASSQETALGSGYTF.

This clone was seen a single time. The V and J genes are TRBV5-1 and TRBJ2-5; 8 bases map to TRBD2. Germline trimming cut 4 bases from V and 4 bases from J; bases unmatched to any gene: 3. CDR1 is SGHRS and CDR2 is YFSETQ in the germline V gene. The CDR3 length is 13 residues. This CDR3 is CASSSGRGETQYF. DNA of the CDR3: TGCGCCAGCAGCAGCGGGAGAGGAGAGACCCAGTACTTC.

This clone turned up a few times. The V call is TRBV4-1, the J call TRBJ1-2, with 7 positions matching TRBD1. The trim removed 2 bases at V and 3 bases at J, leaving 9 bases unmatched. CDR1 is MGHRA, CDR2 YSYEKL, per germline. The CDR3 has 16 residues. This CDR3 reads CASSQRLRGRDYGYTF. The CDR3 DNA sequence: TGCGCCAGCAGCCAACGACTTAGGGGGCGGGACTATGGCTACACCTTC.

This chain links TRBV12-3 or TRBV12-4 with TRBJ1-1; D gene ambiguous. The CDR3 extends over 13 amino acids. V gave up 5 bases and J gave up 0 bases, with 7 bases separating them. In DNA, the CDR3 is TGTGCCAGCAGTCCCTCCTTGAACACTGAAGCTTTCTTT. This translates into CASSPSLNTEAFF.

This clone appeared a few times. The chain carries TRBV3-1 (or the pseudogene TRBV3-2) and TRBJ1-2; 8 bases fit TRBD1. V dropped 2 bases and J dropped 8; count of bases not matched to a gene: 7. This CDR3 comprises 14 residues. From germline, CDR1 is LGHDT and CDR2 YNNKEL (reference sequence). This CDR3 reads CASSQHGQGGGYTF. In DNA, the CDR3 is TGTGCCAGCAGCCAACACGGACAGGGAGGAGGCTACACCTTC.

This sequence joins TRBV29-1 and TRBJ2-1, with D perhaps matching TRBD1 (6 bases). This CDR3 spans 15 amino acids. In germline, CDR1 is SQVTM, CDR2 ANQGSEA. The germline V and J ends were trimmed by 1 base and 0 bases, with 10 bases remaining between them. The CDR3 is CSVEGGRSSYNEQFF. The CDR3 DNA is TGCAGCGTTGAAGGGGGGCGGAGCTCCTACAATGAGCAGTTCTTC.

This chain uses TRBV18 with TRBJ2-3, with 7 bases identical to TRBD2. Germline CDR1 KGHSH, CDR2 LQKENI. The trim removed 6 bases at V and 2 bases at J, leaving 8 bases unmatched. There are 15 residues in the CDR3. This chain's CDR3 is CASSPRTSITDTQYF. The CDR3 region has the DNA TGTGCCAGCTCTCCGAGGACTAGTATCACAGATACGCAGTATTTT.

V gene TRBV30 combines with J gene TRBJ1-2; D possibly corresponds to TRBD1 (5 bases). This CDR3 comprises 15 residues. The germline V gene encodes CDR1 GTSNPN and CDR2 SVGIG (reference sequence). V was clipped by 2 bases and J by 5 bases, with 18 bases between them. CDR3 coding DNA: TGTGCCTGGAGTCACCCCTCGGAGGGGCTATATGGCTACACCTTC. Protein: CAWSHPSEGLYGYTF.

The chain couples TRBV27 to TRBJ2-3, with D perhaps matching TRBD2 (5 bases). The V and J ends lost 8 bases and 4 bases respectively, with 16 bases between them. The CDR3 spans 14 residues. Germline CDR1 MNHEY, CDR2 SMNVEV (reference sequence). CDR3 DNA: TGTGCCAGCGACGGAGGATTGGGGTCAGATACGCAGTATTTT. Translating gives CASDGGLGSDTQYF.

The chain's CDR3 is CAWAPGQHNQPQHF. The CDR3 nucleotides read TGTGCCTGGGCCCCGGGACAGCACAATCAGCCCCAGCATTTT. V and J are TRBV30 and TRBJ1-5, with 7 bases that match TRBD1. The CDR3 is made up of 14 amino acids. The V and J ends lost 5 bases and 3 bases, in that order; junction bases with no gene match: 7. From germline, CDR1 is GTSNPN and CDR2 SVGIG (reference sequence).

V is TRBV25-1 and J is TRBJ2-3; D unresolved. The CDR3 runs 15 residues. Trimming cost V 2 bases and J 4 bases, with 13 bases left between them. Per germline, CDR1 MGHDK and CDR2 SYGVNS. This chain's CDR3 is CASSELRSPADTQYF. The CDR3 DNA sequence: TGTGCCAGCAGTGAACTCCGTAGTCCTGCAGATACGCAGTATTTT.

The V gene is TRBV7-3, the J gene TRBJ2-1; D is ambiguous. V lost 1 base, J lost 6 bases, and 4 bases lay in between. In germline, CDR1 is SGHTA, CDR2 FQGTGA. The CDR3 totals 12 residues. CDR3 sequence: CASSLILNEQFF. CDR3 bases: TGTGCCAGCAGCTTAATACTCAATGAGCAGTTCTTC.

J is TRBJ1-2 and V is TRBV19, with unresolved D. The germline V gene encodes CDR1 LNHDA and CDR2 SQIVND (reference sequence). With 11 bases removed from V and 1 base from J, the gap between germline ends came to 14 bases. This CDR3 contains 13 residues. This CDR3 is CASAAGINYGYTF. The CDR3 DNA follows: TGTGCCTCTGCAGCGGGAATTAACTATGGCTACACCTTC.

The rearrangement uses TRBV7-2 and TRBJ2-1; 9 bases fit TRBD2. The J segment lost 6 bases and the V segment lost 1 base, leaving 7 bases of the junction unmatched. This CDR3 is 16 amino acids long. CDR1 and CDR2 (germline): SGHTA, FQGNSA. This CDR3 is CASSLGSLAGINEQFF. The CDR3 DNA reads as TGTGCCAGCAGCTTAGGGTCCCTAGCGGGAATCAATGAGCAGTTCTTC.

The chain uses TRBV19 and TRBJ1-1; 9 nucleotides align to TRBD1. Germline V gene data show CDR1 as LNHDA and CDR2 as SQIVND (reference sequence). The CDR3 length is 13 residues. J gave up 5 bases and V 8 bases, and 6 bases lay outside the gene matches. The CDR3 sequence is CASLQGAWTEAFF. CDR3 DNA sequence: TGTGCCAGTTTACAGGGGGCTTGGACTGAAGCTTTCTTT.

The chain is built from TRBV3-1 (or the pseudogene TRBV3-2) and TRBJ2-7; TRBD2 matches at 13 bases. With V trimmed by 3 bases and J by 2 bases, 1 base remained unmatched. Germline values: CDR1 LGHDT, CDR2 YNNKEL (reference sequence). This CDR3 is built from 15 residues. For the CDR3, the DNA is TGTGCCAGCAGCCACGGGACTAGCGGGACCTACGAGCAGTACTTC. The encoded protein is CASSHGTSGTYEQYF.